This T cell receptor beta chain is drawn from a study of PD-1 blockade in classical Hodgkin lymphoma. Method: immunoSEQ multiplex PCR; TCRdb's copy keeps in-frame clones and lacks some. Of fewer than 90,000 clones in the sample, under 90% were seen once. Each patient relapsed following autologous stem cell transplantation, and prior brentuximab vedotin exposure differed. CDR1 MNHNS and CDR2 SASEGT come from the germline V gene. This CDR3 comprises 14 residues. V was pared by 3 bases and J by 5 bases, with 14 bases between. This TCR was recovered from a human donor with classical Hodgkin lymphoma. The sample consisted of peripheral blood mononuclear cells (PBMCs), taken at baseline. The chain couples TRBV6-1 to TRBJ2-7; D gene ambiguous. CDR3 amino acids: CASSEIGLVHEQYF. In nucleotides, the CDR3 is TGTGCCAGCAGTGAGATAGGGCTGGTCCACGAGCAGTACTTC.